This TCR beta chain was captured by sequencing in a study of blood T cells in healthy people across ages. Study-wide results and caveats: Estimates of total diversity, which came from one million sequenced T cells, were considered to be underestimates. In these data, TCR beta diversity tracked strongly with naive T cell percentage.

Trimming took off 1 base at V and 6 bases at J, with 10 bases between the two ends. Germline CDR1 is GTSNPN and CDR2 is SVGIG (reference sequence). The CDR3 length is 13 residues. Per sample, a minimum of 6.5 million PBMCs were isolated. This clonotype has only a few counts. Its antigen is unknown. Alongside a J-beta primer mix, a sample-barcoded 5' primer served in a second PCR lasting about 6 to 11 cycles. With 12 random nucleotides, a template-switch adaptor tagged each individual cDNA molecule. Using its own MiXCR run on the 5' RACE reads, TCRdb lists one record per CDR3 protein. Altogether around 1.7 million distinct CDR3 sequences are present, over 25% being singletons, with the ten largest covering roughly 8%.

The clonotype comes from a woman younger than 45 in good health. The sequencing input was blood. This chain links TRBV30 with TRBJ1-5; D is undetermined. The CDR3 DNA sequence: TGTGCCTGGAGTGCCGACACGGGTCAGCCCCAGCATTTT. Translating it yields CAWSADTGQPQHF.